This TCR beta chain originates from a study of regulatory T cells in long-lasting Graves disease. The germline CDR1 and CDR2 sequences are GTSNPN and SVGIG (reference sequence). Trimming removed 1 base at V and 5 bases at J, with 13 bases between. The CDR3 consists of 14 residues. Time point: persistent/refractory GD, antithyroid drugs over 5 years with positive TRAb. PBMCs were the source of the RNA used for TCR sequencing. Turning to this clonotype: Its antigen remains unknown.

Sequencing libraries for TCR beta were prepared with iRepertoire HTBI primers and Arm-PCR of CDR3 regions. TCRdb independently ran MiXCR on the multiplex PCR reads; one entry per CDR3 protein. The sample has over 250,000 distinct CDR3 sequences, 20% to 25% seen once; the top ten hold just over 55%. Study results and limitations: TRBV28, TRBJ1-2 and TRBJ2-5 were segments that persistent disease favored. TCR diversity was lower in persistent Graves' patients than in newly diagnosed ones.

The sequence was obtained from a female donor with Graves disease. The specimen was peripheral blood mononuclear cells (PBMCs), collected when the disease was refractory, from a patient treated with antithyroid drugs. This chain links TRBV30 with TRBJ2-3; weak D call: TRBD1 (5 bases). For the CDR3, the DNA is TGTGCCTGGAGTGCGACAGAGTTGGGAGATACGCAGTATTTT. Translating gives CAWSATELGDTQYF. The variable domain in full, completed from reference TRBV30 and TRBJ2-3, reads SQTIHQWPATLVQPVGSPLSLECTVEGTSNPNLYWYRQAAGRGLQLLFYSVGIGQISSEVPQNLSASRPQDRQFILSSKKLLLSDSGFYLCAWSATELGDTQYFGPGTRLTVL.